This is a list of T cell receptor beta chains from one sample in a study of CD8 T cells in Susac syndrome. TCRdb passed the immunoSEQ multiplex PCR reads through MiXCR, listing each CDR3 protein once. Of around 90,000 distinct CDR3 sequences in the sample, 95% to 97% were seen once. Material for sequencing was CD8+ T cells from PBMCs. Receptors were obtained from a human donor with Susac syndrome. CDR3s include the opening cysteine and the closing phenylalanine or tryptophan. A D gene is named only where the DNA matches it firmly. The size of a clone is reported for some rows only, either as once, few or many, or as a class for expanded clones.

V: TRBV29-1
J: TRBJ2-7
size: .
D: .
CDR3: CSVGGHEQYF
DNA: TGCAGCGTTGGGGGACACGAGCAGTACTTC

V: TRBV14
J: TRBJ2-5
size: .
D: TRBD2
CDR3: CASSQAEGTSGDQETQYF
DNA: TGTGCCAGCAGCCAAGCGGAGGGGACTAGCGGGGATCAAGAGACCCAGTACTTC

V: TRBV5-4
J: TRBJ2-7
size: .
D: .
CDR3: CASSTDRPYEQYF
DNA: TGTGCCAGCAGCACGGACAGACCCTACGAGCAGTACTTC

V: TRBV15
J: TRBJ1-1
size: .
D: .
CDR3: CATSRVPTAGRTEAFF
DNA: TGTGCCACCAGCAGAGTCCCCACGGCAGGGAGGACTGAAGCTTTCTTT

V: TRBV18
J: TRBJ2-7
size: .
D: TRBD1
CDR3: CASSTGEGQYF
DNA: TGTGCCAGCTCAACAGGGGAAGGGCAGTACTTC

V: TRBV6-2/TRBV6-3
J: TRBJ2-3
size: .
D: .
CDR3: CASSLPDPGDTQYF
DNA: TGTGCCAGCAGTCTACCCGACCCGGGGGATACGCAGTATTTT

V: TRBV6-5
J: TRBJ2-3
size: .
D: TRBD1
CDR3: CASSLDGQGGGTQYF
DNA: TGTGCCAGCAGTCTGGATGGACAGGGGGGCGGTACGCAGTATTTT

V: TRBV19
J: TRBJ2-5
size: once
D: .
CDR3: CASSTEWTQYF
DNA: TGTGCCAGTAGTACGGAGTGGACCCAGTACTTC

V: TRBV20-1
J: TRBJ2-7
size: .
D: TRBD2
CDR3: CSASQLAGFYEQYF
DNA: TGCAGTGCTAGTCAACTAGCGGGTTTCTACGAGCAGTACTTC

V: TRBV7-9
J: TRBJ2-7
size: .
D: .
CDR3: CASSLLPGYEQYF
DNA: TGTGCCAGCAGCTTATTACCAGGCTACGAGCAGTACTTC

V: TRBV21-1
J: TRBJ1-1
size: .
D: .
CDR3: CASSGRDRENTEAFF
DNA: TGTGCCAGCAGCGGTCGGGACAGGGAGAACACTGAAGCTTTCTTT

V: TRBV5-1
J: TRBJ2-5
size: .
D: TRBD2
CDR3: CASSLARGEQETQYF
DNA: TGCGCCAGCAGCTTGGCCCGGGGGGAGCAAGAGACCCAGTACTTC

V: TRBV30
J: TRBJ1-1
size: .
D: TRBD1
CDR3: CAWSPSGTGGVSEAFF
DNA: TGTGCCTGGAGTCCATCGGGGACAGGGGGTGTCTCTGAAGCTTTCTTT

V: TRBV20-1
J: TRBJ1-6
size: .
D: .
CDR3: CSARHSYNSPLHF
DNA: TGCAGTGCTAGACACTCCTATAATTCACCCCTCCACTTT

V: TRBV6-6
J: TRBJ2-5
size: .
D: .
CDR3: CASSLAGTPLQETQYF
DNA: TGTGCCAGCAGTTTAGCCGGGACACCTCTCCAAGAGACCCAGTACTTC

V: TRBV4-3
J: TRBJ2-5
size: once
D: .
CDR3: CASSQDLWAGEETQYF
DNA: TGCGCCAGCAGCCAAGATCTTTGGGCAGGGGAAGAGACCCAGTACTTC

V: TRBV7-9
J: TRBJ1-1
size: .
D: .
CDR3: CASSSQGGGTEAFF
DNA: TGTGCCAGCAGCTCCCAGGGAGGTGGCACTGAAGCTTTCTTT

V: TRBV4-2
J: TRBJ2-7
size: .
D: .
CDR3: CASSPLRAIITSSYEQYF
DNA: TGTGCCAGCAGCCCTCTCCGGGCGATCATCACCTCTTCCTACGAGCAGTACTTC

V: TRBV3-1
J: TRBJ1-2
size: once
D: TRBD1
CDR3: CASSHLETGRVANYGYTF
DNA: TGTGCCAGCAGCCACCTCGAGACAGGGCGGGTGGCCAACTATGGCTACACCTTC

V: TRBV29-1
J: TRBJ2-7
size: .
D: .
CDR3: CSVNGVLGEQYF
DNA: TGCAGCGTTAACGGAGTCCTGGGGGAGCAGTACTTC

V: TRBV16
J: TRBJ2-5
size: .
D: .
CDR3: CASSQMGRISQETQYF
DNA: TGTGCCAGCAGCCAAATGGGGAGGATATCCCAAGAGACCCAGTACTTC

V: TRBV30
J: TRBJ1-5
size: once
D: .
CDR3: CAWGVANQPQHF
DNA: TGTGCCTGGGGGGTGGCCAATCAGCCCCAGCATTTT

V: TRBV11-2
J: TRBJ2-2
size: .
D: .
CDR3: CASSLVRETGELFF
DNA: TGTGCCAGCAGCTTAGTAAGGGAGACCGGGGAGCTGTTTTTT

V: TRBV20-1
J: TRBJ1-2
size: .
D: .
CDR3: CSATRTRDSYTF
DNA: TGCAGTGCTACCCGGACCAGGGACAGCTACACCTTC

V: TRBV27
J: TRBJ1-2
size: .
D: TRBD1
CDR3: CASSKDRVDYGYTF
DNA: TGTGCCAGCAGTAAAGACAGGGTGGACTATGGCTACACCTTC

V: TRBV29-1
J: TRBJ1-5
size: .
D: .
CDR3: CSVADTGSNQPQHF
DNA: TGCAGCGTTGCGGATACAGGGTCAAATCAGCCCCAGCATTTT

V: TRBV7-9
J: TRBJ1-4
size: .
D: .
CDR3: CASSLAAGDGRKLFF
DNA: TGTGCCAGCAGCTTAGCCGCAGGGGACGGGCGAAAACTGTTTTTT

V: TRBV2
J: TRBJ2-1
size: .
D: .
CDR3: CASSEGRTYNEQFF
DNA: TGTGCCAGCAGTGAAGGGAGGACCTACAATGAGCAGTTCTTC

V: TRBV20-1
J: TRBJ2-7
size: .
D: .
CDR3: CSALLALSSYEQYF
DNA: TGCAGTGCTTTACTAGCCCTTTCCTCCTACGAGCAGTACTTC

V: TRBV20-1
J: TRBJ2-1
size: .
D: TRBD2
CDR3: CSAPKAGAPSSYNEQFF
DNA: TGCAGTGCTCCAAAAGCGGGGGCACCGAGCTCCTACAATGAGCAGTTCTTC

V: TRBV7-9
J: TRBJ2-3
size: .
D: TRBD2
CDR3: CASSLARLAGTDTQYF
DNA: TGTGCCAGCAGCTTAGCGCGCCTAGCGGGGACAGATACGCAGTATTTT

V: TRBV7-3
J: TRBJ1-1
size: .
D: .
CDR3: CASSLTGRDTEAFF
DNA: TGTGCCAGCAGCTTAACAGGGAGGGACACTGAAGCTTTCTTT

V: TRBV20-1
J: TRBJ1-6
size: .
D: .
CDR3: CSAKGVVGGNSPLHF
DNA: TGCAGTGCTAAGGGAGTAGTAGGGGGGAATTCACCCCTCCACTTT

V: TRBV6-5
J: TRBJ1-5
size: .
D: .
CDR3: CASSYNREIDQPQHF
DNA: TGTGCCAGCAGTTATAACAGGGAGATTGATCAGCCCCAGCATTTT

V: TRBV28
J: TRBJ2-3
size: .
D: TRBD1
CDR3: CASSLGTGVDTQYF
DNA: TGTGCCAGCAGCCTCGGGACAGGGGTAGATACGCAGTATTTT

V: TRBV20-1
J: TRBJ1-2
size: .
D: .
CDR3: CSAREGGAANYGYTF
DNA: TGCAGTGCTAGAGAGGGGGGAGCAGCTAACTATGGCTACACCTTC

V: TRBV24-1
J: TRBJ1-4
size: .
D: TRBD1
CDR3: CATSRGQGNEKLFF
DNA: TGTGCCACCAGTAGGGGACAGGGTAATGAAAAACTGTTTTTT

V: TRBV29-1
J: TRBJ2-1
size: .
D: TRBD2
CDR3: CSVRLAQWDEQFF
DNA: TGCAGCGTCAGACTAGCGCAATGGGATGAGCAGTTCTTC

V: TRBV20-1
J: TRBJ1-5
size: once
D: .
CDR3: CSHLTRDGGPDQPQHF
DNA: TGCAGCCACTTAACCCGGGACGGCGGACCCGATCAGCCCCAGCATTTT

V: TRBV18
J: TRBJ2-7
size: .
D: TRBD1
CDR3: CASSVPGQGYEQYF
DNA: TGTGCCAGCTCAGTACCGGGACAGGGGTACGAGCAGTACTTC

V: TRBV5-1
J: TRBJ1-6
size: .
D: .
CDR3: CASSPQRGVANSPLHF
DNA: TGCGCCAGCAGCCCGCAACGGGGGGTGGCTAATTCACCCCTCCACTTT